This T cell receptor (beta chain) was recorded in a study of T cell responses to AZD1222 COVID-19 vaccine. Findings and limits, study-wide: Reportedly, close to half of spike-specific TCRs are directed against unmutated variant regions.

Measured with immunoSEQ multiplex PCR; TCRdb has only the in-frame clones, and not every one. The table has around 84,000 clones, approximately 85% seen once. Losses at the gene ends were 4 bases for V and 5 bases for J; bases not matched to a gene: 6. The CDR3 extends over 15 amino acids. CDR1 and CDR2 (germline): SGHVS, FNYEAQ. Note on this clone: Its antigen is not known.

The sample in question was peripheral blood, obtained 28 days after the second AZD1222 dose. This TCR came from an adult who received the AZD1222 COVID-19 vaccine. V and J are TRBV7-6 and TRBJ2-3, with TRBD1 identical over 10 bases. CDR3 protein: CASSWGTGEKDTQYF. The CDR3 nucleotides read TGTGCCAGCAGCTGGGGGACAGGGGAGAAAGATACGCAGTATTTT.